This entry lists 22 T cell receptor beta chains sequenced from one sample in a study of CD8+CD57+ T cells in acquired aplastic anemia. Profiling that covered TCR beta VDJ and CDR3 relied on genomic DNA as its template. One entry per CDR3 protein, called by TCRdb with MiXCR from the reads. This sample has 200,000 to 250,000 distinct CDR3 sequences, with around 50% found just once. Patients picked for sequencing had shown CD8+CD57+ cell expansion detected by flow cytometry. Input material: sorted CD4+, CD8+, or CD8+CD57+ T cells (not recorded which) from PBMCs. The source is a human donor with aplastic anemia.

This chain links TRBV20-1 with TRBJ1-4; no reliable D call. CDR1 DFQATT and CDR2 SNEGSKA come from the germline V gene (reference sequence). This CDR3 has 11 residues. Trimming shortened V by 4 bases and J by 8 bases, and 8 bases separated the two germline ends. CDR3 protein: CSAMDGEKLFF. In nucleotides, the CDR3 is TGCAGTGCTATGGACGGAGAAAAACTGTTTTTT.

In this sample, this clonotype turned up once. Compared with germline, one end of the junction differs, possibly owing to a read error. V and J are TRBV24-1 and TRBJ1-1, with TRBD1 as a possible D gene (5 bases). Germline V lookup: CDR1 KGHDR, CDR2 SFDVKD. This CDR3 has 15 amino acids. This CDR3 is CATSDSLGPNTEAFF. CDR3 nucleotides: TGTGCCACCAGTGATTCCCTGGGGCCGAACACTGAAGCCTTCTTT.

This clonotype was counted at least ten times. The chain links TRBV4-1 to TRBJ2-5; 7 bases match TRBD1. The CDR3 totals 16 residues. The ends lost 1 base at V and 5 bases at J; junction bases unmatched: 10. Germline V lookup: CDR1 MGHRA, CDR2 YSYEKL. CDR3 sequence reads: CASSQGSGQRGETQYF. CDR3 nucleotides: TGCGCCAGCAGCCAAGGATCGGGACAGAGGGGGGAGACCCAGTACTTC.

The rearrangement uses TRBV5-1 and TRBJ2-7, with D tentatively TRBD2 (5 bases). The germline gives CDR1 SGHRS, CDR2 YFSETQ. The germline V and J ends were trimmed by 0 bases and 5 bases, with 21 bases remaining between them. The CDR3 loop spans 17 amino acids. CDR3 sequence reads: CASSLAGLGLGSDEQYF. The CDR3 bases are TGCGCCAGCAGCTTGGCCGGGTTGGGGTTGGGTAGCGACGAGCAGTACTTC.

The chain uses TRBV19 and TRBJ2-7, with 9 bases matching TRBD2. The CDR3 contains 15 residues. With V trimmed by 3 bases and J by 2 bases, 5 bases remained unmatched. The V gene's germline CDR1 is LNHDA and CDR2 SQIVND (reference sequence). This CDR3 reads CASSIASGETYEQYF. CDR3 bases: TGTGCCAGTAGTATCGCTAGCGGGGAAACCTACGAGCAGTACTTC.

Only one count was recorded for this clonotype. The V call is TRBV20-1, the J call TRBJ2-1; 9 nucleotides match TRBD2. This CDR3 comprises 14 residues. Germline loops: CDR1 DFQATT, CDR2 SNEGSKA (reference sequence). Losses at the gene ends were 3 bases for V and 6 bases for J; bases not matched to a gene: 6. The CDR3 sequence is CSASRLAGPNEQFF. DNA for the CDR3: TGCAGTGCTAGCAGGCTAGCGGGGCCCAATGAGCAGTTCTTC.

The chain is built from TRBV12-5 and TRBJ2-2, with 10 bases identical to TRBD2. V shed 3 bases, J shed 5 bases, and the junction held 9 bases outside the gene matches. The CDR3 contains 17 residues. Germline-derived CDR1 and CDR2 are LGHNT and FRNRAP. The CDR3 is CASGFAGTSEGTGELFF. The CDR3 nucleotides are TGTGCTAGTGGTTTCGCTGGGACTAGCGAGGGGACCGGGGAGCTGTTTTTT.

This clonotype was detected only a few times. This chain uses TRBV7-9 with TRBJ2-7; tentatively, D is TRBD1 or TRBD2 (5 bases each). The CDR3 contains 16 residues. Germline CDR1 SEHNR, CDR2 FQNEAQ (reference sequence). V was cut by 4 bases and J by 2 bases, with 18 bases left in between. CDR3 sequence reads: CASSSAVGRRPYEQYF. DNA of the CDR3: TGTGCCAGCAGCTCGGCAGTGGGACGGAGACCCTACGAGCAGTACTTC.

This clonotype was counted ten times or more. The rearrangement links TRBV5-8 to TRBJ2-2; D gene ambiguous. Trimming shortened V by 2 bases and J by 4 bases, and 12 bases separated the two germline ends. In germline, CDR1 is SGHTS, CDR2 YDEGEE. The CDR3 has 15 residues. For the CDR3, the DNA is TGTGCCAGCAGCTTCGCCTTGTCCGGCACCGGGGAGCTGTTTTTT. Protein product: CASSFALSGTGELFF.

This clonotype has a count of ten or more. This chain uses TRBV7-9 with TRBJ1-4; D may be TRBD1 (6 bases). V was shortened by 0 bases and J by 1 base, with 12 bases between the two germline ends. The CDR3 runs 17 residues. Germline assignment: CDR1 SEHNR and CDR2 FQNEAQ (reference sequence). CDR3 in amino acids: CASSLAFGGGTNEKLFF. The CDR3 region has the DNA TGTGCCAGCAGCTTAGCCTTTGGAGGGGGAACTAATGAAAAACTGTTTTTT.

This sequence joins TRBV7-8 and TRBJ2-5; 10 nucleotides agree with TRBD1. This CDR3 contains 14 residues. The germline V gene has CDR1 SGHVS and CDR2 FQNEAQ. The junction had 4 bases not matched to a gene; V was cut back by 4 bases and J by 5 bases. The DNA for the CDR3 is TGTGCCAGCAGCTCACCGGGACAGGGGGAGACCCAGTACTTC. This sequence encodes CASSSPGQGETQYF.

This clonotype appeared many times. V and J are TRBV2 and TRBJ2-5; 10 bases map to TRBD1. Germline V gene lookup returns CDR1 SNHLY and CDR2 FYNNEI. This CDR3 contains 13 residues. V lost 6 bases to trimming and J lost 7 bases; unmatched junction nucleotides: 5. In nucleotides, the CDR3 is TGTGCCAGCAGAGACAGGGGGCTCGGGACCCAGTACTTC. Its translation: CASRDRGLGTQYF.

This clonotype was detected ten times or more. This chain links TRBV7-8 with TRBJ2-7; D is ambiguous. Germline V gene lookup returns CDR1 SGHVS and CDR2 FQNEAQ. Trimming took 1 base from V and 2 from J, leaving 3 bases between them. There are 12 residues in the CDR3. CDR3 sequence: CASSLEPYEQYF. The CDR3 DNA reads TGTGCCAGCAGCTTAGAACCCTACGAGCAGTACTTC. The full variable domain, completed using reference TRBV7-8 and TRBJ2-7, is GAGVSQSPRYKVAKRGQDVALRCDPISGHVSLFWYQQALGQGPEFLTYFQNEAQLDKSGLPSDRFFAERPEGSVSTLKIQRTQQEDSAVYLCASSLEPYEQYFGPGTRLTVT.

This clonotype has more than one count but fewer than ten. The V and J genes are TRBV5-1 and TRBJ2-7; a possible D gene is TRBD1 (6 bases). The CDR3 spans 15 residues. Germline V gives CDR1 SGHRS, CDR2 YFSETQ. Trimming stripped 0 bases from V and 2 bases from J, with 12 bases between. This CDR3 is CASSLGTGSTYEQYF. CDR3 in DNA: TGCGCCAGCAGCTTGGGAACAGGGTCCACCTACGAGCAGTACTTC.

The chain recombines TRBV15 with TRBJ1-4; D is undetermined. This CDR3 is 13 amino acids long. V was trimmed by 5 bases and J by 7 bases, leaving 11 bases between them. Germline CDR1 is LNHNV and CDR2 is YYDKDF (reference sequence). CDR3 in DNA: TGTGCCACCAGCCGCGGAGGAGGTGAAAAACTGTTTTTT. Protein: CATSRGGGEKLFF.

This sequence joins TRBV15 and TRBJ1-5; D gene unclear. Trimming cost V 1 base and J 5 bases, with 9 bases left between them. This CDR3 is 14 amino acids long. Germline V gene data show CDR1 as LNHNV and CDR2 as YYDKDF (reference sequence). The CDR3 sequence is CATSRGQVDQPQHF. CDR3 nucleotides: TGTGCCACCAGCAGAGGCCAGGTGGATCAGCCCCAGCATTTT.

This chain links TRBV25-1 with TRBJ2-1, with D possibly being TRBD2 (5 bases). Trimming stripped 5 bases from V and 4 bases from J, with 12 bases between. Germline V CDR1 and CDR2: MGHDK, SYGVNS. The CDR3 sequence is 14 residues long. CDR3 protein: CASSPEAPYNEQFF. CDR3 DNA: TGTGCCAGCAGTCCGGAGGCCCCTTACAATGAGCAGTTCTTC.

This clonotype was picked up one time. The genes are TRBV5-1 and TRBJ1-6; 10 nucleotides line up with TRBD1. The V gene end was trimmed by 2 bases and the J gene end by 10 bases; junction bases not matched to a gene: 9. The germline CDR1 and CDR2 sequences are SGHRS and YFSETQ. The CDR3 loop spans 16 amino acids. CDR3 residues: CASSFAPGQGNSPLHF. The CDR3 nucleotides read TGCGCCAGCAGCTTCGCTCCGGGACAGGGGAACTCACCCCTCCACTTT. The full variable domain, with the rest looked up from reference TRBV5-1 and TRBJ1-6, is KAGVTQTPRYLIKTRGQQVTLSCSPISGHRSVSWYQQTPGQGLQFLFEYFSETQRNKGNFPGRFSGRQFSNSRSEMNVSTLELGDSALYLCASSFAPGQGNSPLHFGNGTRLTVT.

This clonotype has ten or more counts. CDR3: CASSPPAGDTDTQYF. The CDR3 DNA reads as TGCGCCAGCAGCCCGCCAGCGGGGGACACAGATACGCAGTATTTT. The chain recombines TRBV5-1 with TRBJ2-3, with 8 bases matching TRBD2. CDR3 length equals 15 residues. V shed 4 bases and J 2 bases; nucleotides not matched to a gene: 6. Germline V gene data show CDR1 as SGHRS and CDR2 as YFSETQ.

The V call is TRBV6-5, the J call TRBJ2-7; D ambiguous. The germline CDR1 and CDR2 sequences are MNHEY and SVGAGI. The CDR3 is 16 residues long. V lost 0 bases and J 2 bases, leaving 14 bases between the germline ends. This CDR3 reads CASSYSRFDGTYEQYF. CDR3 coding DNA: TGTGCCAGCAGTTACTCGAGGTTCGACGGTACCTACGAGCAGTACTTC.

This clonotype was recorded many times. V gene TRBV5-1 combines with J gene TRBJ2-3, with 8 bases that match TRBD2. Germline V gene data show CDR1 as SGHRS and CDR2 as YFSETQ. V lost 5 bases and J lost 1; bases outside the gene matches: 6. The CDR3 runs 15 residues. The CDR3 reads CASSRGGPRTDTQYF. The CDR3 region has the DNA TGCGCCAGCAGTCGGGGGGGCCCCCGCACAGATACGCAGTATTTT.

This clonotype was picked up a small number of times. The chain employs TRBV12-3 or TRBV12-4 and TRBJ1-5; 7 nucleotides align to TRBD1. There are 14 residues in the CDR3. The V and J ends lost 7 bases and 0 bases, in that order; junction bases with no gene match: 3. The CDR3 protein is CASTGGASNQPQHF. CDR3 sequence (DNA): TGTGCCAGCACAGGGGGAGCTAGCAATCAGCCCCAGCATTTT.